The clone carrying this T cell receptor beta chain was observed a few times. The germline V gene encodes CDR1 KGHSH and CDR2 LQKENI. The CDR3 is made up of 15 amino acids. With 5 bases removed from V and 4 bases from J, the gap between germline ends came to 15 bases. The data stem from a study of T-cell reconstitution after alpha-beta-depleted transplantation in children. Library preparation (for TCRbeta) was performed with unique molecular identifiers. TCRdb recomputed calls from the PCR reads with MiXCR, one row per CDR3 protein. This sample has a few hundred thousand distinct CDR3 sequences, with over 9% found just once.

This clonotype was sampled from a human donor who donated a stem cell graft to a child with acute lymphoblastic leukemia. The chain carries TRBV18 and TRBJ1-5; possible D gene TRBD1, 6 bases. Sequenced here: PBMCs from the stem cell graft donor, sampled from the stem cell graft. The CDR3 sequence: CASSTGQIRNQPQHF. DNA of the CDR3: TGTGCCAGCTCAACCGGACAGATCAGAAATCAGCCCCAGCATTTT.